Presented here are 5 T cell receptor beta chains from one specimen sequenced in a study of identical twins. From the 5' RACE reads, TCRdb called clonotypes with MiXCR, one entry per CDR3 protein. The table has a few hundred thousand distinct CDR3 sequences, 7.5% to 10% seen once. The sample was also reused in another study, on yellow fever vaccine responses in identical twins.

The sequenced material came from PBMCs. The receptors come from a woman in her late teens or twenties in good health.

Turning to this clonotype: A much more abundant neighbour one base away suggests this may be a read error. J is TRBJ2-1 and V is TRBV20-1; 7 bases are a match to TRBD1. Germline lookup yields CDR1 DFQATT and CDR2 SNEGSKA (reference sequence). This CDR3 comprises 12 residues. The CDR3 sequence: CCARDSPREIFF. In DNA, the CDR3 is TGCTGTGCCCGGGACAGCCCCCGTGAGATATTCTTC.

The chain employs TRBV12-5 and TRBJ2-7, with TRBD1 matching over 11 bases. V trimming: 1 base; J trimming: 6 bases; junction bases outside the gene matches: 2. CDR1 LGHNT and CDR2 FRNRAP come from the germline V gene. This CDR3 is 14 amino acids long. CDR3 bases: TGTGCTAGTGGTTTGGGGGACAGGGGGGGCGAGCAGTACTTC. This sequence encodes CASGLGDRGGEQYF.

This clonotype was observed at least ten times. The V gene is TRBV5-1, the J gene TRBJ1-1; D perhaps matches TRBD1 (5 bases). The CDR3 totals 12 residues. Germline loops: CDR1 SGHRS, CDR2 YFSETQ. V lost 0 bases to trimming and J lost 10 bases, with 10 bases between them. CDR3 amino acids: CASSLEAGRAFF. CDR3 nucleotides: TGCGCCAGCAGCTTGGAGGCGGGGCGAGCTTTCTTT.

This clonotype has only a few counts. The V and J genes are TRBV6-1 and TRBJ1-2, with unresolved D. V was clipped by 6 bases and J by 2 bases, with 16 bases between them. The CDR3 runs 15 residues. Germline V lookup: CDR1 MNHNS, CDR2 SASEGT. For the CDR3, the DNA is TGTGCCAGCAGAGCCATCGCGGGGAACAACTATGGCTACACCTTC. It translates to CASRAIAGNNYGYTF.

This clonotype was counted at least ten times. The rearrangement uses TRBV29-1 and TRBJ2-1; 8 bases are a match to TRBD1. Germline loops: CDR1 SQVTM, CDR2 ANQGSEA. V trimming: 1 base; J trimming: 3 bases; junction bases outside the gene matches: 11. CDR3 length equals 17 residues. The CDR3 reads CSVEGPKWGQDYNEQFF. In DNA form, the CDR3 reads TGCAGCGTTGAAGGCCCGAAGTGGGGACAGGACTACAATGAGCAGTTCTTC.